This T cell receptor (beta chain) was profiled in a study of beta chain features in type 1 diabetes. Study details: Patients were similar to healthy donors in age and gender (as well as in cell yields). Overall study results and limits: Shorter TCRB CDR3s, moderately but significantly so, were found in Type 1 diabetes patients in all four CD4+ subsets. A greater similarity of naive, central memory and Treg TCRB repertoires was seen among patients than among healthy donors.

This CDR3 comprises 16 residues. The germline gives CDR1 SGHTA, CDR2 FQGNSA. V trimming: 8 bases; J trimming: 0 bases; junction bases outside the gene matches: 6. Investigators reverse transcribed all isolated RNA, so they sequenced expressed TCRB transcripts. Naive, central memory and regulatory T cell samples produced a mean of roughly 3.5 million reads. The protocol was immunoSEQ multiplex PCR, while the TCRdb copy is restricted to in-frame clones and leaves out a portion. The table lists some 350,000 clones, approximately 12% of them singletons. Worth noting for this clone: Its antigen is as yet unknown.

Purity exceeded 98% in all sorted populations. The rearrangement links TRBV7-2 to TRBJ2-6, with 8 bases matching TRBD1. The sequencing input was naive CD4+ T cells from blood. This TCR derives from a woman aged 18-29 years with type 1 diabetes. This chain's CDR3 is CASSGTGLSGANVLTF. DNA for the CDR3: TGTGCCAGCTCCGGGACAGGCCTCTCTGGGGCCAACGTCCTGACTTTC.